This TCR beta chain was observed in a study of patients and donors after allogeneic stem cell transplantation. This clonotype is termed medium-sized. Germline CDR1 and CDR2: DFQATT and SNEGSKA (reference sequence). This CDR3 has 14 amino acids. Trimming stripped 4 bases from V and 7 bases from J, with 17 bases between. TCRdb re-called the RT-PCR reads through MiXCR, storing one row per CDR3 protein. The sample has about 2,700 distinct CDR3 sequences, nearly 4% seen once. The chain has TRBV20-1 and TRBJ2-4; a weak D match, TRBD2 (5 bases). The origin of this receptor is a human donor who was either an allogeneic HSCT recipient or a stem cell or donor lymphocyte infusion donor (not recorded which). It is not recorded whose cells these are; they may come from a transplant donor. Sequenced material: blood, either unsorted or a sorted T cell fraction (not recorded which). CDR3: CSANPSGVGNIQYF. Here the CDR3 DNA reads TGCAGTGCTAACCCGAGCGGCGTTGGTAACATTCAGTACTTC.